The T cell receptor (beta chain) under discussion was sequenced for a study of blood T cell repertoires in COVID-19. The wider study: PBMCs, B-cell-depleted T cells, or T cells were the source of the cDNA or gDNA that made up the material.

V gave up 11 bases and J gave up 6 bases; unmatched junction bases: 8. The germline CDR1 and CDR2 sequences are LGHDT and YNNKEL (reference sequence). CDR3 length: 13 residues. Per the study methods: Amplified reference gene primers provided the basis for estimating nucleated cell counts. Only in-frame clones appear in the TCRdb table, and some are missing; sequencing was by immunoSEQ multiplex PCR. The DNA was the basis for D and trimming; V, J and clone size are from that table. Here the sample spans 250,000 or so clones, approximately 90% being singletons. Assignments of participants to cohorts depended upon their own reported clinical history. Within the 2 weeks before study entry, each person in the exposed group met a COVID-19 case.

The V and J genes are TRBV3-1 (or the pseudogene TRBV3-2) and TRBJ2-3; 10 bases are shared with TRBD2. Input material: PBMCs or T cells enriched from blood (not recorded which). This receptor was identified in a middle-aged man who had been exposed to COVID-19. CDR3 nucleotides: TGTGCCTGCTCTAGCGGGAGCTCGGATACGCAGTATTTT. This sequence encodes CACSSGSSDTQYF.